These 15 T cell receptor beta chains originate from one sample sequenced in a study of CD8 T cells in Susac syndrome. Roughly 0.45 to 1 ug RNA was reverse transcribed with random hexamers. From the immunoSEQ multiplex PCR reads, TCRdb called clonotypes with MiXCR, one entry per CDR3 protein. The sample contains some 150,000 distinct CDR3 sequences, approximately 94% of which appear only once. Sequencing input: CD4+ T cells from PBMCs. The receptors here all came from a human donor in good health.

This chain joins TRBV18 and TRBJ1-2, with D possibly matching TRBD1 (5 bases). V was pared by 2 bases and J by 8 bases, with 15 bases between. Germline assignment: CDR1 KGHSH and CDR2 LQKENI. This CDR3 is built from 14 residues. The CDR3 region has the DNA TGTGCCAGCTCACCAACCCGCGGGGCGGAAGGCTACACCTTC. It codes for CASSPTRGAEGYTF.

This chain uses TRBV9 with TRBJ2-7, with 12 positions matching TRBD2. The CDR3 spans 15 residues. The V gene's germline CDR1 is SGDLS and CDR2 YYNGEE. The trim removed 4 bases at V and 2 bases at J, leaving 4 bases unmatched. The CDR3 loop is CASSPSGRAAYEQYF. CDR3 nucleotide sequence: TGTGCCAGCAGCCCTAGCGGGAGGGCCGCCTACGAGCAGTACTTC.

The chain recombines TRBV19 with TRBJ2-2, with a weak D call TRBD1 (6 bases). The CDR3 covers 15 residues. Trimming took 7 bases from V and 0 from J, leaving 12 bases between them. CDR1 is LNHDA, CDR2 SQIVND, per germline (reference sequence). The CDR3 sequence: CASTGALPNTGELFF. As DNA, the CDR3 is TGTGCCAGTACAGGGGCCCTACCGAACACCGGGGAGCTGTTTTTT.

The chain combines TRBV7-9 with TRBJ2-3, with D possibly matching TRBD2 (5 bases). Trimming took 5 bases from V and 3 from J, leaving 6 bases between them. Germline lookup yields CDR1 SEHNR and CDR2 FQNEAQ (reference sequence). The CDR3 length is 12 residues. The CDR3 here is CASSRTTDTQYF. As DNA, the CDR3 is TGTGCCAGCAGCAGGACTACAGATACGCAGTATTTT.

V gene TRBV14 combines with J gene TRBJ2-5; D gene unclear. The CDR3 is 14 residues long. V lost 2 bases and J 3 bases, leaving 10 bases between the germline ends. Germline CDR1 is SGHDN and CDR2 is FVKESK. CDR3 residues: CASSQLLVKETQYF. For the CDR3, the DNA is TGTGCCAGCAGCCAACTGTTGGTAAAAGAGACCCAGTACTTC.

CDR3 amino acids: CASSEVSYEQYF. The CDR3 bases are TGTGCCAGCAGTGAGGTATCCTACGAGCAGTACTTC. The rearrangement joins TRBV2 to TRBJ2-7; D call uncertain. Trimming shortened V by 3 bases and J by 1 base, and 4 bases separated the two germline ends. The germline gives CDR1 SNHLY, CDR2 FYNNEI. The CDR3 has 12 amino acids.

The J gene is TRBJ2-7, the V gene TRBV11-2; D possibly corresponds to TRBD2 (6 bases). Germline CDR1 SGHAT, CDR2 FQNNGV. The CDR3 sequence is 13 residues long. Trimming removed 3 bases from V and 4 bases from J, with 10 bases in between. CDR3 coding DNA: TGTGCCAGCAGCTTGACTAGTTGGTACGAGCAGTACTTC. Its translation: CASSLTSWYEQYF.

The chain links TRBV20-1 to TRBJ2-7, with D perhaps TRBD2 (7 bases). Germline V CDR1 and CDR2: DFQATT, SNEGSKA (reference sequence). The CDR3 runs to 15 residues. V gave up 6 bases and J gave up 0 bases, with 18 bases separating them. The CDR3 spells CSAVGGGGSSYEQYF. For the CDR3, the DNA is TGCAGTGCAGTGGGGGGAGGGGGGAGCTCCTACGAGCAGTACTTC.

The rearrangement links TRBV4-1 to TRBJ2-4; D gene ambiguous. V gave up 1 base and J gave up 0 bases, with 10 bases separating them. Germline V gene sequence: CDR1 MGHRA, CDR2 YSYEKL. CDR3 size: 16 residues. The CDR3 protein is CASSQAEDLAKNIQYF. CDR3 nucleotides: TGCGCCAGCAGCCAAGCCGAGGACCTAGCCAAAAACATTCAGTACTTC.

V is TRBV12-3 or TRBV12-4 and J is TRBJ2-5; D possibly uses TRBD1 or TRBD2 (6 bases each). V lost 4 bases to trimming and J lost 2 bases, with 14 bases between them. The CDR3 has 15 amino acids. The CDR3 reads CASSSYAGQQETQYF. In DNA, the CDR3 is TGTGCCAGCAGTTCGTATGCGGGACAACAAGAGACCCAGTACTTC.

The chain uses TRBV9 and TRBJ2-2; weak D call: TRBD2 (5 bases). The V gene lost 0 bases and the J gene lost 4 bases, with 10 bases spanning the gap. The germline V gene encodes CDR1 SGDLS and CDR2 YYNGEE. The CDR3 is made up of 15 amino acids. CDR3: CASSVGGNPTGELFF. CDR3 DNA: TGTGCCAGCAGCGTAGGAGGGAACCCCACCGGGGAGCTGTTTTTT. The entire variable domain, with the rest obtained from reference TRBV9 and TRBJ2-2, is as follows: DSGVTQTPKHLITATGQRVTLRCSPRSGDLSVYWYQQSLDQGLQFLIQYYNGEERAKGNILERFSAQQFPDLHSELNLSSLELGDSALYFCASSVGGNPTGELFFGEGSRLTVL.

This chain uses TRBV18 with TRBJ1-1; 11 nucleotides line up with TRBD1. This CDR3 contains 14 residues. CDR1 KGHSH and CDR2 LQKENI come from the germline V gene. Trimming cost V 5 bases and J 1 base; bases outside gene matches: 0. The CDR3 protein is CASSGTGGNTEAFF. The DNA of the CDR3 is TGTGCCAGCTCAGGGACAGGGGGGAACACTGAAGCTTTCTTT.

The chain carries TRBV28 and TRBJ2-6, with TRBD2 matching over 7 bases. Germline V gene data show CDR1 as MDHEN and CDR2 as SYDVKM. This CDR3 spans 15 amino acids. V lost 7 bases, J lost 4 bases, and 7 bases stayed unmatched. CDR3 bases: TGTGCCAGCACCCGGGGAGGGAAAGGGGCCAACGTCCTGACTTTC. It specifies CASTRGGKGANVLTF.

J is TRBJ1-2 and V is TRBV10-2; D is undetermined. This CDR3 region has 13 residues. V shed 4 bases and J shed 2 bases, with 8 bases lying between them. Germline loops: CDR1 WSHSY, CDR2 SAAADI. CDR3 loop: CASSVGKNYGYTF. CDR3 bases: TGCGCCAGCAGTGTTGGGAAAAACTATGGCTACACCTTC.

CDR3 residues: CSAKEGWETQYF. In DNA form, the CDR3 reads TGCAGTGCTAAGGAAGGGTGGGAGACCCAGTACTTC. The V gene is TRBV20-1, the J gene TRBJ2-5; the D is unclear. The CDR3 runs 12 residues. The V and J ends lost 4 bases and 5 bases respectively, with 11 bases between them. Germline-derived CDR1 and CDR2 are DFQATT and SNEGSKA (reference sequence).